This T cell receptor beta chain was sequenced during a study of blood T cell repertoires in COVID-19 (dated by TCRdb to the early 2020s). Looking at the study overall: The collaborator samples originated in the United States, Italy and Spain and spanned the acute and convalescent phases of COVID-19. Where available, HLA class I and class II types were taken from metadata supplied by the sample provider and were not determined by assay-based typing. Samples came from the ongoing ImmuneRACE study (first 160 participants) plus 1,254 subjects from 6 global collaborators. Deeply sampled blood TCRbeta repertoires from subjects exposed to, actively infected with, or recovered from COVID-19 were included in the dataset. The repertoires were released in a freely available public database intended as a resource for research on the immune response to SARS-CoV-2. A de-identified subject ID, COVID-19 status, age in years and sex were almost always included in the sample metadata. The material from the prospective study consisted of cDNA or gDNA derived from T cells, B-cell-depleted T cells, or PBMCs. The paper as a whole reports these results and caveats: The amount of clinical and demographic metadata varied by source and participant and was provided uncurated.

TCRbeta CDR3 regions were amplified from genomic DNA using the immunoSEQ Assay, a bias-controlled multiplex PCR. In the original analysis: The number of nucleated cells in each sample was estimated by amplification of reference gene primers within the assay. Sequence reads were collapsed and filtered to measure the absolute abundance of every unique TCRbeta CDR3 rearrangement. For each sample, productive Simpson clonality was calculated as the square root of Simpson's diversity index across productive rearrangements. TCRdb limited this immuneACCESS table to in-frame rearrangements with V and J called. A share of clones is missing; checked studies link under half to unresolved V genes, and the rest is unexplained. V and J calls and clone size are as listed in that table; D and trimming were resolved from the DNA. The sample contains about 48,000 clones, around 90% of them found a single time. The top ten constitute 25% to 30% of the sample.

In the case of this clone: Its antigen is not yet known. Base qualities are not provided; no much larger clone lies one nucleotide away.

Collaborating institutions collected whole blood in K2EDTA tubes following their own protocols. For TCRbeta analysis, collaborators shipped samples as frozen whole blood, isolated PBMCs, or DNA extracted from either of those sample types. Sequencing input: peripheral blood. This TCR came from an elderly woman with acute or convalescent COVID-19.

This receptor has the CDR3 CASSVSGDYGYTF. The base sequence is TGTGCCAGTAGTGTATCAGGGGATTACGGCTACACCTTC. The chain is assembled from TRBV19 and TRBJ1-2, and the D gene may be TRBD1, 6 bases matching. Taken from the germline V gene (reference sequence), the CDR1 and CDR2 loops are LNHDA and SQIVND. The trim is 5 bases for V and 8 bases for J, with a gap of 15 bases between the germline ends. Measured from the cysteine to the phenylalanine, the CDR3 is 13 residues long. Just CDR3 DNA is preserved here, 39 bases in frame from base 1.